Below are 15 T cell receptor beta chains sequenced from a single sample in a study of T-cell reconstitution after alpha-beta-depleted transplantation in children. Unique molecular identifiers were incorporated into the prepared TCRbeta library. TCRdb re-analysed the PCR reads in MiXCR, keeping a single row per CDR3 protein. The table includes 490,000 or so distinct CDR3 sequences, approximately 12% detected once. Sequencing was performed on PBMCs from the stem cell graft donor, taken from the stem cell graft. Every receptor here comes from a human donor who donated a stem cell graft to a child with combined immunodeficiency.

This clonotype was counted at least ten times. The gene calls are TRBV12-3 or TRBV12-4 and TRBJ1-2; tentative D call: TRBD1 (5 bases). Between the trimmed V and J ends, which lost 6 bases and 7 bases, there was a span of 12 bases. The CDR3 is made up of 12 amino acids. The CDR3 protein is CASSPGTGGYTF. CDR3 DNA sequence: TGTGCCAGCAGCCCCGGGACCGGTGGCTACACCTTC.

This clonotype was seen repeatedly, ten times or more. V usage is TRBV4-2 and J usage is TRBJ2-1; D is undetermined. The CDR3 sequence is 13 residues long. CDR1 is LGHNA, CDR2 YNFKEQ, per germline. The germline V and J ends were trimmed by 2 bases and 7 bases, with 9 bases remaining between them. CDR3 residues: CASSQPPLNEQFF. The CDR3, as DNA: TGTGCCAGCAGCCAACCCCCTCTGAATGAGCAGTTCTTC.

The chain combines TRBV27 with TRBJ2-1, with TRBD1 matching over 11 bases. The V and J ends lost 3 bases and 8 bases, in that order; junction bases with no gene match: 12. The CDR3 has 17 residues. From germline, CDR1 is MNHEY and CDR2 SMNVEV (reference sequence). In DNA form, the CDR3 reads TGTGCCAGCAGTTTGGACTCCGGGACAGGGGGGACAGATGAGCAGTTCTTC. Amino acid sequence: CASSLDSGTGGTDEQFF.

The sample holds a few counts of this clonotype. The V gene is TRBV6-5, the J gene TRBJ2-2; D is uncertain. This CDR3 has 16 amino acids. The V and J ends lost 4 bases and 0 bases respectively, with 12 bases between them. Germline V gene data show CDR1 as MNHEY and CDR2 as SVGAGI. CDR3 in DNA: TGTGCCAGCAGTTTCCAGGACGGCGCGAACACCGGGGAGCTGTTTTTT. Its protein product is CASSFQDGANTGELFF.

This clonotype was counted only a few times. This chain links TRBV12-3 or TRBV12-4 with TRBJ2-3; D call uncertain. V shed 3 bases and J shed 5 bases, with 9 bases lying between them. The CDR3 consists of 13 residues. The CDR3 coding sequence is TGTGCCAGCAGTTTTCTCACACTAGATACGCAGTATTTT. Its translation: CASSFLTLDTQYF.

This clonotype was seen only a few times. The chain employs TRBV15 and TRBJ2-1, with 9 bases that match TRBD2. V lost 4 bases to trimming and J lost 5 bases; unmatched junction nucleotides: 9. The germline V gene encodes CDR1 LNHNV and CDR2 YYDKDF (reference sequence). This CDR3 contains 16 residues. CDR3 in amino acids: CATSNHLAGGDNEQFF. In DNA, the CDR3 is TGTGCCACCAGCAACCACCTGGCGGGAGGGGACAATGAGCAGTTCTTC. The variable domain in full, completed from reference TRBV15 and TRBJ2-1, reads DAMVIQNPRYQVTQFGKPVTLSCSQTLNHNVMYWYQQKSSQAPKLLFHYYDKDFNNEADTPDNFQSRRPNTSFCFLDIRSPGLGDTAMYLCATSNHLAGGDNEQFFGPGTRLTVL.

This clonotype was seen a few times. The CDR3 protein is CALRAWPTYNEQFF. The CDR3 DNA reads as TGTGCCTTGAGAGCCTGGCCAACCTACAATGAGCAGTTCTTC. The chain is built from TRBV30 and TRBJ2-1; D is unclear. Germline lookup yields CDR1 GTSNPN and CDR2 SVGIG (reference sequence). V was pared by 7 bases and J by 2 bases, with 15 bases between. The CDR3 loop spans 14 amino acids.

In regard to this clonotype: A single base separates this from a much larger clone, so it may be a read error. V is TRBV11-3 and J is TRBJ2-1; TRBD1 is a possible D gene (5 bases). CDR3 length equals 16 residues. CDR1 SGHNT and CDR2 YENEEA come from the germline V gene. The CDR3 loop is CASSLGDSVVYNEHFF. CDR3 coding DNA: TGTGCCAGCAGCTTAGGAGACAGTGTCGTATACAATGAGCATTTCTTC.

The V gene is TRBV2, the J gene TRBJ2-7, with D perhaps matching TRBD1 (6 bases). Trimming took 6 bases from V and 2 from J, leaving 11 bases between them. There are 13 residues in the CDR3. Looked up from germline, CDR1 is SNHLY and CDR2 is FYNNEI. The CDR3 spells CASRTWTAYEQYF. CDR3 coding DNA: TGTGCCAGCAGGACCTGGACAGCCTACGAGCAGTACTTC.

This clonotype was found a few times. The chain couples TRBV7-2 to TRBJ2-1, with TRBD1 matching over 8 bases. Germline CDR1 is SGHTA and CDR2 is FQGNSA. The CDR3 sequence is 13 residues long. The junction had 1 base not matched to a gene; V was cut back by 3 bases and J by 6 bases. The CDR3: CASSFGTGNEQFF. The CDR3 DNA sequence: TGTGCCAGCAGCTTCGGGACAGGCAATGAGCAGTTCTTC.

The gene calls are TRBV7-2 and TRBJ2-6, with D hard to call. This CDR3 comprises 14 residues. V lost 1 base and J 4 bases, leaving 5 bases between the germline ends. Germline CDR1 is SGHTA and CDR2 is FQGNSA. The CDR3: CASSLDPGANVLTF. Written as DNA, the CDR3 is TGTGCCAGCAGCTTAGATCCAGGGGCCAACGTCCTGACTTTC.

This clonotype was observed at least ten times. The J gene is TRBJ2-7, the V gene TRBV27; D perhaps matches TRBD2 (6 bases). From germline, CDR1 is MNHEY and CDR2 SMNVEV (reference sequence). V lost 2 bases to trimming and J lost 2 bases, with 13 bases between them. The CDR3 runs 15 residues. The CDR3 protein is CASSLRRESTYEQYF. The CDR3 DNA follows: TGTGCCAGCAGTTTACGCCGGGAGTCAACCTACGAGCAGTACTTC.

This clonotype showed up many times. The rearrangement links TRBV5-1 to TRBJ2-7; D is possibly TRBD1 (5 bases). Trimming removed 0 bases at V and 0 bases at J, with 10 bases between. The CDR3 has 15 amino acids. Germline V lookup: CDR1 SGHRS, CDR2 YFSETQ. CDR3: CASSLGSGPSYEQYF. DNA for the CDR3: TGCGCCAGCAGCTTGGGGTCAGGGCCCTCCTACGAGCAGTACTTC. The entire variable domain, with the rest obtained from reference TRBV5-1 and TRBJ2-7, is as follows: KAGVTQTPRYLIKTRGQQVTLSCSPISGHRSVSWYQQTPGQGLQFLFEYFSETQRNKGNFPGRFSGRQFSNSRSEMNVSTLELGDSALYLCASSLGSGPSYEQYFGPGTRLTVT.

The table lists this clonotype with a few counts. V is TRBV20-1 and J is TRBJ2-7, with 7 bases matching TRBD1. The CDR3 consists of 15 residues. Germline V CDR1 and CDR2: DFQATT, SNEGSKA (reference sequence). After removal of 2 bases from V and 1 base from J, the junction contained 8 bases not matched to a gene. CDR3: CSARTQGSGSYEQYF. The DNA for the CDR3 is TGCAGTGCTAGAACACAGGGGTCGGGGTCCTACGAGCAGTACTTC.

This chain links TRBV4-1 with TRBJ2-5, with 7 bases matching TRBD2. Trimming took 4 bases from V and 5 from J; bases not matched to a gene: 7. This CDR3 is 14 amino acids long. Germline V gene data show CDR1 as MGHRA and CDR2 as YSYEKL. CDR3 protein: CASSRAGAVETQYF. In DNA, the CDR3 is TGCGCCAGCAGCCGGGCGGGAGCGGTGGAGACCCAGTACTTC.